This paragraph reports one TCR beta chain. There is no known antigen for this receptor. No per-base quality is available; no much larger clone lies one base away. Each patient had bone marrow sampled at the time of active disease. Ficoll-Hypaque density gradient centrifugation was used to isolate bone marrow mononuclear cells. To remove myeloma plasma cells, the cells were labeled with CD138 magnetic microbeads on a MACS separator, and CD138-negative cells were then collected by negative selection. Purity of the isolated cells was checked by flow cytometry on an Attune NxT using CD138 antibodies. TRIzol reagent was used to extract total RNA, and a NanoDrop spectrophotometer was used to quantify the extracted RNA. Paired RNA-seq and IR-seq were performed on the CD138-negative bone marrow sample of each patient. TCR libraries were built from approximately 400 ng RNA with the Immunoverse kit, using molecular barcoded adaptors covering alpha/delta and beta/gamma chains. TCR library preparation used the same RNA that went into transcriptome sequencing. TCR libraries were sequenced on an Illumina HiSeq 4000 with 2 x 150 cycles. The paper's data handling went like this. With MiXCR, TCR reads were aligned to human V, D, J and C references and assembled into CDR3 clonotypes, with quality filtering and error correction included. The tcR package in R was used for analysis of clonotype counts and gene usage diversity. For inspection of raw mapping reads, RNA-seq reads were mapped by STAR aligner version 2.5.3a onto GRCh37 of the human genome. To test how sequencing depth affected the clonotypes detected, IR-seq fastq files were randomly downsampled with Seqtk 1.3. TCRdb reprocessed the public reads (quality trimming at Q25 with fastp, clone calling with MiXCR) and kept in-frame beta chains. All rows with the same CDR3 protein become a single entry with the most common DNA and genes. Here the V and J calls rest on TCRdb's processing, not on the authors' analysis. The sample yields 100,000 to 150,000 distinct CDR3 sequences; about 12% were counted once. The ten largest clones add up to 7.5% to 9.5% of the sample.

CDR1 and CDR2 are drawn from the germline V gene (reference sequence): DFQATT, SNEGSKA. The CDR3 starts with the cysteine, ends with the phenylalanine, and has 14 residues. Solely the CDR3 DNA is kept, with 42 bases framed from the first base. V is clipped by 0 bases and J by 3 bases, and the sequence between their germline boundaries is 12 bases long. The sample originates from a study of read filtering for tumor transcriptome and immune sequencing (dated by TCRdb to 2019 to 2021). About the study as a whole: Of the patients in the cohort, approximately 17 were male and roughly 13 were female, and their mean age was approximately 71 years, with a range of roughly 47 to 80. Whole-transcriptome libraries were prepared with the TruSeq RNA Access Library Prep Kit after DNase treatment. By revised international staging, about 8 patients were R-ISS I, under 20 were R-ISS II and 6 or 7 were R-ISS III. Using the same bone marrow samples, the study ran both targeted immune repertoire sequencing and bulk whole-transcriptome sequencing and then compared the TCR repertoires from each method. Per sample, about 4.05 to 10.27 million TCR-region mapped reads were obtained with IR-seq, compared with only 85 to 1273 with RNA-seq. As a main aim, a read-filtering strategy for immune repertoire data was addressed, with the specific question being whether clonotypes supported by a single read should be removed.

Overall results and qualifications from the work: Compared with RNA-seq, IR-seq captured clonotypes at much greater depth and more reliably, and a smaller IR-seq throughput was enough to identify most of the shared clonotypes. Single-read clonotypes made up about 81.9% of clonotypes but 3.5% to 4.5% of total reads in IR-seq, and just under 75% of clonotypes and approximately 48% of reads in RNA-seq. The correlation between IR-seq and RNA-seq shared clonotype proportions was increased by removal of single-read clonotypes. Rather than purified T cells, the sorted CD138-negative fraction was a mixed bone marrow immune population.

The chain couples TRBV20-1 to TRBJ2-7; 7 matching bases give a weak D call of TRBD1. This receptor was taken from a donor at least 40 years old with multiple myeloma. Material for sequencing was a population of CD138-negative cells sorted from bone marrow. The cell subset or site label here, explained by the study, means: bone marrow mononuclear cells depleted of CD138+ plasma/myeloma cells by negative magnetic selection. The DNA sequence is as follows: TGCAGTGCTAGAGACGACAGGGAGGTCTACGAGCAGTACTTC. This sequence encodes CSARDDREVYEQYF.